A single sample gave rise to the 26 T cell receptor beta chains below, sequenced in a study of response to subunit inactivated influenza vaccine. In TCRdb, the RT-PCR reads were re-called with MiXCR into one record per CDR3 protein. The data hold under 850,000 distinct CDR3 sequences, with approximately 18% observed a single time. The starting material was PBMCs from blood, obtained 5 days after vaccination. The receptors here all came from a man between 45 and 60 years old who received an inactivated influenza vaccine.

This clonotype was seen a few times. V gene TRBV10-3 combines with J gene TRBJ1-5; D is possibly TRBD1 (5 bases). The V end lost 3 bases, the J end lost 5 bases, and 14 bases lay between the germline ends. Germline V gene sequence: CDR1 ENHRY, CDR2 SYGVKD. CDR3 length: 15 residues. The CDR3 coding sequence is TGTGCCATCAGTGAACAATATGGGGGGTATCAGCCCCAGCATTTT. This sequence encodes CAISEQYGGYQPQHF.

This clonotype came up a few times. The chain has TRBV6-1 and TRBJ2-1; TRBD1 aligns across 9 bases. The germline CDR1 and CDR2 sequences are MNHNS and SASEGT. V lost 1 base to trimming and J lost 4 bases; unmatched junction nucleotides: 5. There are 16 residues in the CDR3. The CDR3 region is CASSEGGTGLYNEQFF. The CDR3 region has the DNA TGTGCCAGCAGTGAAGGGGGGACAGGGCTTTACAATGAGCAGTTCTTC.

The V and J genes are TRBV7-9 and TRBJ2-7; 12 bases fit TRBD1. The V and J ends lost 1 base and 7 bases, in that order; junction bases with no gene match: 5. The CDR3 consists of 15 residues. CDR1 is SEHNR, CDR2 FQNEAQ, per germline (reference sequence). CDR3 nucleotide sequence: TGTGCCAGCAGCTTAGTTCGGGACAGGGGGCATGAGCAGTACTTC. It encodes CASSLVRDRGHEQYF.

This clonotype was recorded at least ten times. This chain joins TRBV6-5 and TRBJ1-2; unclear D gene. The CDR3 runs to 15 residues. Germline V gene lookup returns CDR1 MNHEY and CDR2 SVGAGI. Trimming took 1 base from V and 1 from J, leaving 10 bases between them. CDR3 nucleotides: TGTGCCAGCAGTTACTTAGGAAAGGATAACTATGGCTACACCTTC. Translation gives CASSYLGKDNYGYTF.

This clonotype occurred many times. The chain carries TRBV5-1 and TRBJ2-7; D is perhaps TRBD1 (6 bases). V was cut by 0 bases and J by 2 bases, with 9 bases left in between. The germline V gene encodes CDR1 SGHRS and CDR2 YFSETQ. This CDR3 is built from 14 residues. The CDR3 here is CASSLDRTAYEQYF. The CDR3 coding sequence is TGCGCCAGCAGCTTGGACAGGACAGCCTACGAGCAGTACTTC.

This clonotype was counted between two and nine times. The rearrangement uses TRBV18 and TRBJ1-1, with D possibly matching TRBD1 (6 bases). CDR1 and CDR2 from the germline V gene are KGHSH and LQKENI. V lost 2 bases, J lost 11 bases, and 15 bases lay in between. The CDR3 runs to 13 residues. The CDR3: CASSPSRDRQAFF. CDR3 nucleotide sequence: TGTGCCAGCTCACCATCGAGAGACAGGCAGGCTTTCTTT.

This clonotype was detected a few times. The chain uses TRBV7-2 and TRBJ2-5; D is perhaps TRBD2 (6 bases). CDR3 size: 17 residues. The V end was cut by 1 base, the J end by 5 bases, with 20 bases between. Looked up from germline, CDR1 is SGHTA and CDR2 is FQGNSA. CDR3 DNA: TGTGCCAGCAGCTTAGGCCCGAGACTCCAAGGAGGGGAGACCCAGTACTTC. Amino acids: CASSLGPRLQGGETQYF.

This clonotype was seen a handful of times. V is TRBV20-1 and J is TRBJ1-1; perhaps TRBD1 as D (5 bases). This CDR3 contains 15 residues. V dropped 5 bases and J dropped 0 bases, with 16 bases sitting between them. Germline CDR1 is DFQATT and CDR2 is SNEGSKA (reference sequence). CDR3: CSARRDGFMNTEAFF. The CDR3 coding sequence is TGCAGTGCTCGTAGGGACGGATTCATGAACACTGAAGCTTTCTTT.

The rearrangement uses TRBV6-1 and TRBJ2-1; 9 positions match TRBD2. Losses at the gene ends were 5 bases for V and 1 base for J; bases not matched to a gene: 6. Looked up from germline, CDR1 is MNHNS and CDR2 is SASEGT. This CDR3 is 16 amino acids long. In nucleotides, the CDR3 is TGTGCCAGCAGTACCACTAGCGGGTGGTCCTACAATGAGCAGTTCTTC. Translating it yields CASSTTSGWSYNEQFF.

This chain joins TRBV3-1 and TRBJ2-3; D is unresolved. The germline gives CDR1 LGHDT, CDR2 YNNKEL (reference sequence). The CDR3 length is 14 residues. V was trimmed by 2 bases and J by 1 base, leaving 7 bases between them. The CDR3: CASSQNWGTDTQYF. CDR3 DNA: TGTGCCAGCAGCCAAAATTGGGGCACAGATACGCAGTATTTT.

The chain joins TRBV7-2 to TRBJ2-5, with D possibly matching TRBD2 (5 bases). CDR1 is SGHTA and CDR2 is FQGNSA in the germline V gene. The CDR3 extends over 13 amino acids. V was trimmed by 10 bases and J by 5 bases, leaving 17 bases between them. The CDR3 DNA sequence: TGTGCCACACGGACCCTAGCTCAGGAGACCCAGTACTTC. Its translation: CATRTLAQETQYF.

Turning to this clonotype: The germline gene is not matched at one end of the junction; a read error may be the cause. J is TRBJ2-3 and V is TRBV12-3 or TRBV12-4; 11 bases are a match to TRBD2. This CDR3 spans 12 amino acids. CDR3: CASRSGTSGSVF. The CDR3 DNA sequence: TGTGCCAGCAGATCCGGTACTAGCGGGAGTGTTTTT.

The V gene is TRBV18, the J gene TRBJ2-1; TRBD2 matches at 13 bases. The CDR3 has 16 residues. CDR1 is KGHSH, CDR2 LQKENI, per germline. J lost 4 bases, V lost 3 bases, and 3 bases had no gene match. In DNA, the CDR3 is TGTGCCAGCTCACCGGGACTAGCGGGGACATACAATGAGCAGTTCTTC. As protein: CASSPGLAGTYNEQFF.

Only a few counts were recorded for this clonotype. J is TRBJ2-1 and V is TRBV7-8; TRBD2 is a possible D gene (5 bases). With 8 bases removed from V and 0 bases from J, the gap between germline ends came to 14 bases. This CDR3 comprises 15 residues. CDR1 and CDR2 from the germline V gene are SGHVS and FQNEAQ. The DNA of the CDR3 is TGTGCCAGCTCCGATCAGCGGCTCTCCTACAATGAGCAGTTCTTC. It translates to CASSDQRLSYNEQFF.

The chain couples TRBV7-3 to TRBJ2-7; 7 positions match TRBD2. V shed 1 base, J shed 7 bases, and the junction held 10 bases outside the gene matches. This CDR3 is 15 amino acids long. CDR1 and CDR2 (germline): SGHTA, FQGTGA. The DNA for the CDR3 is TGTGCCAGCAGCTTAATGGTTGGCGGGAGCTCTGAGCAGTACTTC. It is translated as CASSLMVGGSSEQYF. The full variable domain, with the rest looked up from reference TRBV7-3 and TRBJ2-7, is GAGVSQTPSNKVTEKGKYVELRCDPISGHTALYWYRQSLGQGPEFLIYFQGTGAADDSGLPNDRFFAVRPEGSVSTLKIQRTERGDSAVYLCASSLMVGGSSEQYFGPGTRLTVT.

The table lists this clonotype with a few counts. V is TRBV10-3 and J is TRBJ2-4; the match to TRBD1 covers 9 bases. Trimming at V came to 3 bases and at J to 8 bases, leaving 8 bases not matched to a gene. Germline CDR1 and CDR2: ENHRY and SYGVKD. This CDR3 is 15 amino acids long. CDR3 protein: CAISDSNTGGYIQYF. The CDR3 DNA sequence: TGTGCCATCAGTGATTCCAATACAGGGGGCTACATTCAGTACTTC.

This clonotype was counted ten times or more. The V call is TRBV4-2, the J call TRBJ2-1; TRBD2 matches 12 bases. CDR1 is LGHNA and CDR2 is YNFKEQ in the germline V gene. Germline trimming cut 1 base from V and 7 bases from J; bases unmatched to any gene: 8. The CDR3 has 17 residues. The CDR3 sequence: CASSQGLITSGRNEQFF. As DNA, the CDR3 is TGTGCCAGCAGCCAAGGGTTAATAACTAGCGGGAGGAATGAGCAGTTCTTC.

V usage is TRBV7-2 and J usage is TRBJ1-6, with a tentative D call TRBD1 (5 bases). V was trimmed by 1 base and J by 7 bases, leaving 11 bases between them. The CDR3 loop spans 15 amino acids. The germline CDR1 and CDR2 sequences are SGHTA and FQGNSA. The CDR3, as DNA: TGTGCCAGCAGCTTAGGACAGCTTTTAAATTCACCCCTCCACTTT. It codes for CASSLGQLLNSPLHF. The entire variable domain, with the rest obtained from reference TRBV7-2 and TRBJ1-6, is as follows: GAGVSQSPSNKVTEKGKDVELRCDPISGHTALYWYRQSLGQGLEFLIYFQGNSAPDKSGLPSDRFSAERTGGSVSTLTIQRTQQEDSAVYLCASSLGQLLNSPLHFGNGTRLTVT.

This chain connects TRBV11-2 to TRBJ2-3, with 12 bases fitting TRBD2. J gave up 2 bases and V 5 bases, and 11 bases lay outside the gene matches. The CDR3 is made up of 18 amino acids. CDR1 SGHAT and CDR2 FQNNGV come from the germline V gene. The CDR3 DNA sequence: TGTGCCAGCAGCCTTATAGGGGGACTAGCGGGTTACACAGATACGCAGTATTTT. It codes for CASSLIGGLAGYTDTQYF.

V gene TRBV30 combines with J gene TRBJ2-4, with D tentatively TRBD2 (5 bases). Germline V lookup: CDR1 GTSNPN, CDR2 SVGIG (reference sequence). The CDR3 contains 15 residues. Between the trimmed V and J ends, which lost 0 bases and 0 bases, there was a span of 9 bases. The CDR3 spells CAWSVAGVAKNIQYF. In DNA, the CDR3 is TGTGCCTGGAGTGTAGCCGGGGTAGCCAAAAACATTCAGTACTTC.

There are a few counts of this clonotype. V is TRBV20-1 and J is TRBJ2-5; no definite D call. The V and J ends lost 2 bases and 0 bases respectively, with 16 bases between them. Germline lookup yields CDR1 DFQATT and CDR2 SNEGSKA (reference sequence). This CDR3 is 16 amino acids long. The CDR3 bases are TGCAGTGCTAGAATCCCCGTGTGGCAGTACCAAGAGACCCAGTACTTC. This codes for CSARIPVWQYQETQYF.

The chain recombines TRBV28 with TRBJ1-2; D perhaps matches TRBD1 (6 bases). Germline loops: CDR1 MDHEN, CDR2 SYDVKM. This CDR3 contains 13 residues. Trimming pared 6 bases from V and 4 bases from J, leaving 12 bases between. CDR3 sequence (DNA): TGTGCCAGCAGACAGGGCCTGCCCTATGGCTACACCTTC. Protein product: CASRQGLPYGYTF.

Only a few counts were recorded for this clonotype. The V call is TRBV7-9, the J call TRBJ1-1; D gene uncertain. V was pared by 5 bases and J by 6 bases, with 10 bases between. From germline, CDR1 is SEHNR and CDR2 FQNEAQ (reference sequence). The CDR3 contains 12 residues. DNA for the CDR3: TGTGCCAGCAGCGTTAACAGAGCTGAAGCTTTCTTT. It encodes CASSVNRAEAFF.

The chain couples TRBV27 to TRBJ2-5; 8 bases are shared with TRBD2. Trimming at V came to 4 bases and at J to 10 bases, leaving 11 bases not matched to a gene. The CDR3 extends over 14 amino acids. Germline CDR1 is MNHEY and CDR2 is SMNVEV (reference sequence). The CDR3 DNA reads TGTGCCAGCAGTTCGCCGGGACTAGGGGGGGACCAGTACTTC. Encoded protein: CASSSPGLGGDQYF.

V gene TRBV28 combines with J gene TRBJ2-3; 8 bases line up with TRBD2. The V and J ends lost 3 bases and 5 bases, in that order; junction bases with no gene match: 1. The CDR3 consists of 13 residues. Looked up from germline, CDR1 is MDHEN and CDR2 is SYDVKM. In nucleotides, the CDR3 is TGTGCCAGCAGTTTGACTAGCGAAGATACGCAGTATTTT. Translating it yields CASSLTSEDTQYF.

The chain uses TRBV12-3 or TRBV12-4 and TRBJ2-6, with D tentatively TRBD1 (6 bases). V was trimmed by 7 bases and J by 0 bases, leaving 10 bases between them. This CDR3 contains 15 residues. The CDR3 region has the DNA TGTGCCAGCATCTTAGGGGGCTCTGGGGCCAACGTCCTGACTTTC. This gives the protein CASILGGSGANVLTF.